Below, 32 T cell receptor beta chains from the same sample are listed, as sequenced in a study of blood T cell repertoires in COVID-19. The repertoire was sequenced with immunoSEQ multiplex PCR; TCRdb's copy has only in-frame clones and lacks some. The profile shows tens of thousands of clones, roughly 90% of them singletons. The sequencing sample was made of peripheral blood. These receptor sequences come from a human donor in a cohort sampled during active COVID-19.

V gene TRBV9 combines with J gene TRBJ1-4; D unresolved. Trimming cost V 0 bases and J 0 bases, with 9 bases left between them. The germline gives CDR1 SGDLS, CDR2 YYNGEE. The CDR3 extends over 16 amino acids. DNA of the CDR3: TGTGCCAGCAGCGTAGATCCGAGAACAACTAATGAAAAACTGTTTTTT. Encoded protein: CASSVDPRTTNEKLFF. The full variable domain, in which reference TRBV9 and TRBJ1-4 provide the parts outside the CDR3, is DSGVTQTPKHLITATGQRVTLRCSPRSGDLSVYWYQQSLDQGLQFLIQYYNGEERAKGNILERFSAQQFPDLHSELNLSSLELGDSALYFCASSVDPRTTNEKLFFGSGTQLSVL.

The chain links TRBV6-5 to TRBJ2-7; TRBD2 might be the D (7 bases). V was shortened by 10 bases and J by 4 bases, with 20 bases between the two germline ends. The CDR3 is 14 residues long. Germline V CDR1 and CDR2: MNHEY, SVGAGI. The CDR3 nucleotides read TGTGCCACCAGGGGAGGGGAGGGACTGTACGAGCAGTACTTC. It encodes CATRGGEGLYEQYF.

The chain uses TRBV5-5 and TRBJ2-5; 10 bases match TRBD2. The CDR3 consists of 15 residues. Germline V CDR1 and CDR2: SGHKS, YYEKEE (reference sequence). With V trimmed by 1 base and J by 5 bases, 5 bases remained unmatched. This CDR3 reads CASSLTSGGAETQYF. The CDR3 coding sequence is TGTGCCAGCAGCTTGACCAGCGGGGGGGCCGAGACCCAGTACTTC.

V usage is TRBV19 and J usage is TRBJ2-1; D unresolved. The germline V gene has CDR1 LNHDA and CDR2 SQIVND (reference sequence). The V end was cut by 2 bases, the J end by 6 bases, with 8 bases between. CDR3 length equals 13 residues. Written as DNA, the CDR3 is TGTGCCAGTAGTATAAAGAGGTCCAATGAGCAGTTCTTC. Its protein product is CASSIKRSNEQFF.

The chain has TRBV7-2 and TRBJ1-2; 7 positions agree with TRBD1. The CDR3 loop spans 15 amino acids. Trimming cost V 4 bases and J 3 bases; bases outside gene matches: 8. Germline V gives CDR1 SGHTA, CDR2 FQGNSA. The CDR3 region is CASSSRDSGDYGYTF. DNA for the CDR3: TGTGCCAGCAGCTCCCGGGACAGCGGAGACTATGGCTACACCTTC.

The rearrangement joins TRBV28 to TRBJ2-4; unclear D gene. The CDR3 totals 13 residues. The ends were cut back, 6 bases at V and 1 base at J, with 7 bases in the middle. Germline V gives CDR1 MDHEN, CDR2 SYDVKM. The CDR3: CASREFAKNIQYF. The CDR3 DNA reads TGTGCCAGCAGGGAGTTTGCCAAAAACATTCAGTACTTC.

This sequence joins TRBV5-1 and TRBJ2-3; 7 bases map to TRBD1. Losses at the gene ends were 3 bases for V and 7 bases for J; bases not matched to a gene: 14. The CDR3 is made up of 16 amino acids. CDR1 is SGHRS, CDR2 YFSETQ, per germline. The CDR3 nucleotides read TGCGCCAGCAGCTCAAGACAGGGTCCCGCGGCACATACGCAGTATTTT. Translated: CASSSRQGPAAHTQYF. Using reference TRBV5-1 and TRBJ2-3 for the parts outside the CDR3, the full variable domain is KAGVTQTPRYLIKTRGQQVTLSCSPISGHRSVSWYQQTPGQGLQFLFEYFSETQRNKGNFPGRFSGRQFSNSRSEMNVSTLELGDSALYLCASSSRQGPAAHTQYFGPGTRLTVL.

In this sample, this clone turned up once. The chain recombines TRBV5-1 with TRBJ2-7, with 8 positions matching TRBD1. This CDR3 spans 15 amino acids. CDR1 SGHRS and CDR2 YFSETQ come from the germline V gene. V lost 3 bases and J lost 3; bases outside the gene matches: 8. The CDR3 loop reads CASSSSTRGLYEQYF. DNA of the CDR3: TGCGCCAGCAGCTCGTCGACCAGGGGGCTCTACGAGCAGTACTTC.

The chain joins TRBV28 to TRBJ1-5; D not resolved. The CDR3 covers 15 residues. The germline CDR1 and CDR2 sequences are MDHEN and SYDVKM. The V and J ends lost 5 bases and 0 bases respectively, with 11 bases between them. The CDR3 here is CASSGPVYSNQPQHF. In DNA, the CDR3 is TGTGCCAGCAGTGGGCCCGTCTATAGCAATCAGCCCCAGCATTTT.

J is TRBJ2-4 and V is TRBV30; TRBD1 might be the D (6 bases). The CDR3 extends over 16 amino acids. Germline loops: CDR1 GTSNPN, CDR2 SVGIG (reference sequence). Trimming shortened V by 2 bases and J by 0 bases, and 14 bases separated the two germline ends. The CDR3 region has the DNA TGTGCCTGGAGTCCTTACGTCAGGGGAGCCAAAAACATTCAGTACTTC. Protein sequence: CAWSPYVRGAKNIQYF.

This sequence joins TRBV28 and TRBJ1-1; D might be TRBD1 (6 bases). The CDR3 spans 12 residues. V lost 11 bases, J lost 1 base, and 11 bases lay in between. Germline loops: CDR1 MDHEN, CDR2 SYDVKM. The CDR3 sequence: CAYQGWNTEAFF. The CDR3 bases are TGTGCCTACCAGGGGTGGAACACTGAAGCTTTCTTT.

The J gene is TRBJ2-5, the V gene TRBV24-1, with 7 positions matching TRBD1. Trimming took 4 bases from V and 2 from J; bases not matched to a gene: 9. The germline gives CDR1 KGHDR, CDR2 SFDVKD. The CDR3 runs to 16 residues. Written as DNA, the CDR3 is TGTGCCACCAGTGAATTAGTATGGGGACAGCAAGAGACCCAGTACTTC. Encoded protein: CATSELVWGQQETQYF.

CDR3 coding DNA: TGTGCCAGCAGCACCCGACAGGGGGCGTACTATGGCTACACCTTC. This gives the protein CASSTRQGAYYGYTF. V and J are TRBV28 and TRBJ1-2; 10 bases line up with TRBD1. V dropped 6 bases and J dropped 3; count of bases not matched to a gene: 7. The CDR3 length is 15 residues. CDR1 and CDR2 from the germline V gene are MDHEN and SYDVKM.

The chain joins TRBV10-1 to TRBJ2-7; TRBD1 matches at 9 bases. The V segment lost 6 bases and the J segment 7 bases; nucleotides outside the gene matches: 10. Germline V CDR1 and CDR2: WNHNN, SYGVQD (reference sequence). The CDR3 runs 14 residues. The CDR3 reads CASSSPGQGKEQYF. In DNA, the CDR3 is TGCGCCAGCAGCTCTCCGGGACAGGGTAAAGAGCAGTACTTC.

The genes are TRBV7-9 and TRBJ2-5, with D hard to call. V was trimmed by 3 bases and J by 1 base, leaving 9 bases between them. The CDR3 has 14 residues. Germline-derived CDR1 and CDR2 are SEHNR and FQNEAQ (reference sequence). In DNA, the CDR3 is TGTGCCAGCAGCTTGGCAGTTACCCAAGAGACCCAGTACTTC. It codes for CASSLAVTQETQYF.

The CDR3 here is CASNRQGPQETQYF. The CDR3 region has the DNA TGTGCCAGCAACCGACAGGGGCCACAAGAGACCCAGTACTTC. The chain links TRBV2 to TRBJ2-5; 8 nucleotides match TRBD1. This CDR3 comprises 14 residues. In germline, CDR1 is SNHLY, CDR2 FYNNEI. V lost 7 bases and J lost 2; bases outside the gene matches: 6.

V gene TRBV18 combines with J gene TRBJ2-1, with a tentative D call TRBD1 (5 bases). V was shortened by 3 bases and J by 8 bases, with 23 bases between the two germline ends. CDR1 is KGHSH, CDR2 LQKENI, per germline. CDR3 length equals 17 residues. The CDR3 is CASSPSLLGVARDEQFF. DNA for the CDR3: TGTGCCAGCTCACCCTCCTTGTTAGGGGTAGCTCGCGATGAGCAGTTCTTC.

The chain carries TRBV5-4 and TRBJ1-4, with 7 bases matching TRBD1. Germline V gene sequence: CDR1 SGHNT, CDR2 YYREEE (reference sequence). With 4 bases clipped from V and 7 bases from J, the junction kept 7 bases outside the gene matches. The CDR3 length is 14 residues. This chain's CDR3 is CASSLRGKSEKLFF. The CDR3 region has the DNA TGTGCCAGCAGCCTCAGGGGGAAGTCTGAAAAACTGTTTTTT.

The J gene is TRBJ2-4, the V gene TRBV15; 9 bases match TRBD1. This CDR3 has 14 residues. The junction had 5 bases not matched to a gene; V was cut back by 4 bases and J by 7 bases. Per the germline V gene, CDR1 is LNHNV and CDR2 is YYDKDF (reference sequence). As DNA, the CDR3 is TGTGCCACCAGCAAAAGACAGGGGGTTAACATTCAGTACTTC. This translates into CATSKRQGVNIQYF. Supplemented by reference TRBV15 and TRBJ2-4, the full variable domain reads DAMVIQNPRYQVTQFGKPVTLSCSQTLNHNVMYWYQQKSSQAPKLLFHYYDKDFNNEADTPDNFQSRRPNTSFCFLDIRSPGLGDTAMYLCATSKRQGVNIQYFGAGTRLSVL.

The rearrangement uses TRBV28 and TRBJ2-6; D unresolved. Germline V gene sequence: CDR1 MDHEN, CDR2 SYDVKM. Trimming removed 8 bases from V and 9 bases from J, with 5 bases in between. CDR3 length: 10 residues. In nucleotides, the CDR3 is TGTGCCAGCGGCATCAACGTCCTGACTTTC. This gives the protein CASGINVLTF.

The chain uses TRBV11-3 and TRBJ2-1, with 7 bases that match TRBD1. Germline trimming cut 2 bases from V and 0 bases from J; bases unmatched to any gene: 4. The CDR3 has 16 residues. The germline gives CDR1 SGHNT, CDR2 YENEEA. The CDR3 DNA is TGTGCCAGCAGCTTATATTACAGGGGCTCCTACAATGAGCAGTTCTTC. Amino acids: CASSLYYRGSYNEQFF.

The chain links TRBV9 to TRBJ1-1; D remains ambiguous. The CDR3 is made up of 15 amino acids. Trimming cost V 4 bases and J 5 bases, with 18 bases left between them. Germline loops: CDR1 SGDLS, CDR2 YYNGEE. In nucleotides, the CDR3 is TGTGCCAGCAGCCCCCAGCTTCGGGATTCGACTGAAGCTTTCTTT. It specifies CASSPQLRDSTEAFF.

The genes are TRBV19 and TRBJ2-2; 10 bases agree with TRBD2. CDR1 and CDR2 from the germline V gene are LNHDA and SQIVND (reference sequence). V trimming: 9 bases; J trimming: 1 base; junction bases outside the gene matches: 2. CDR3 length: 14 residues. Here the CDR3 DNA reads TGTGCCAGCAGGACTAGCGGGAACACCGGGGAGCTGTTTTTT. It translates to CASRTSGNTGELFF.

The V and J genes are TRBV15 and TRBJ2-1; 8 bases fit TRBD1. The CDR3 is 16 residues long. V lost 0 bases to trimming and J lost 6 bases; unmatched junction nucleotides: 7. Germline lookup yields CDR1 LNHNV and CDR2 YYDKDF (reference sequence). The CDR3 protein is CATSRDLQGAGNEQFF. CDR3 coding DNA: TGTGCCACCAGCAGAGATCTCCAGGGGGCGGGCAATGAGCAGTTCTTC.

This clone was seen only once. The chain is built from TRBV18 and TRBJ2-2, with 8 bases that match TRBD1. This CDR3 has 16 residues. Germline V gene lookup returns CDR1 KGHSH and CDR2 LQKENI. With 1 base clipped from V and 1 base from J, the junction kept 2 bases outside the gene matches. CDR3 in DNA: TGTGCCAGCTCACCACAGGGGACAGGGAACACCGGGGAGCTGTTTTTT. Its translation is CASSPQGTGNTGELFF. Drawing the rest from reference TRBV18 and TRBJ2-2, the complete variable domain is NAGVMQNPRHLVRRRGQEARLRCSPMKGHSHVYWYRQLPEEGLKFMVYLQKENIIDESGMPKERFSAEFPKEGPSILRIQQVVRGDSAAYFCASSPQGTGNTGELFFGEGSRLTVL.

For the CDR3, the DNA is TGTGCCAGCAGCTTAGGGGGCGGGAGGGGAAGCAATGAGCAGTTCTTC. It encodes CASSLGGGRGSNEQFF. The chain uses TRBV11-3 and TRBJ2-1, with TRBD2 matching over 9 bases. V trimming: 1 base; J trimming: 6 bases; junction bases outside the gene matches: 7. The CDR3 is 16 amino acids. Germline V gives CDR1 SGHNT, CDR2 YENEEA.

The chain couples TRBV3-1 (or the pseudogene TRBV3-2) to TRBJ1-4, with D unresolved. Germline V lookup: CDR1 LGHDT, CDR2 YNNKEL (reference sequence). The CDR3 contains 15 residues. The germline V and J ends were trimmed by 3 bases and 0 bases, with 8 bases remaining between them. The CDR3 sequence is CASSHYSATNEKLFF. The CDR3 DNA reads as TGTGCCAGCAGCCATTACAGTGCAACTAATGAAAAACTGTTTTTT.

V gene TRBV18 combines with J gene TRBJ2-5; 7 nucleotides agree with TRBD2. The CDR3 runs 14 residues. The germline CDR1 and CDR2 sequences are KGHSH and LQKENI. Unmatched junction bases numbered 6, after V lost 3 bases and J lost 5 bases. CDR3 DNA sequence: TGTGCCAGCTCACCGCCCCGGGGGGTTGAGACCCAGTACTTC. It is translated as CASSPPRGVETQYF.

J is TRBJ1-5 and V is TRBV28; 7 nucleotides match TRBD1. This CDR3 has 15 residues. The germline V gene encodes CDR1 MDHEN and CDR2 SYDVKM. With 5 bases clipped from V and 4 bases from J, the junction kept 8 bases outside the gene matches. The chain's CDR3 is CASSHGGGTNQPQHF. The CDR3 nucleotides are TGTGCCAGCAGTCATGGAGGGGGCACTAATCAGCCCCAGCATTTT.

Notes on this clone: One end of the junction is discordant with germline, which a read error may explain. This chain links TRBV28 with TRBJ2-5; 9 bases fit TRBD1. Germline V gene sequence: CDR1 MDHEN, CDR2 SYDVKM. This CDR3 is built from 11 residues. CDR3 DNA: TGTGCCAGCAGCCTACAGGGGGCGCGAAACTTC. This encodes CASSLQGARNF. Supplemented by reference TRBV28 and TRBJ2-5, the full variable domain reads DVKVTQSSRYLVKRTGEKVFLECVQDMDHENMFWYRQDPGLGLRLIYFSYDVKMKEKGDIPEGYSVSREKKERFSLILESASTNQTSMYLCASSLQGARNFGPGTRLLVL.

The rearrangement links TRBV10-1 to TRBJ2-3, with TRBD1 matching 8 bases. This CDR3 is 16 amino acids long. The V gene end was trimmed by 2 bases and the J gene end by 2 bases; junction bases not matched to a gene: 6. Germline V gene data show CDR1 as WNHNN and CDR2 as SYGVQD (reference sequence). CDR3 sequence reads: CASSEGRGRPTDTQYF. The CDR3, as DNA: TGCGCCAGCAGTGAGGGCAGGGGGCGCCCCACAGATACGCAGTATTTT.

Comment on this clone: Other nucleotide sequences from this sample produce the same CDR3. The CDR3 reads CASSEQGYEQYF. CDR3 sequence (DNA): TGTGCCAGCAGTGAGCAGGGGTACGAGCAGTACTTC. The chain links TRBV6-1 to TRBJ2-7; a possible D gene is TRBD1 (6 bases). This CDR3 contains 12 residues. Trimming shortened V by 3 bases and J by 4 bases, and 7 bases separated the two germline ends. Germline CDR1 reads MNHNS; CDR2 reads SASEGT.